Listed here are 20 T cell receptor beta chains from one sample, sequenced in a study of shared clonotypes between healthy human individuals (dated by TCRdb to about 2020). The library relied on the immunoSEQ multiplex PCR assay. Drawn from immuneACCESS, this table holds only the in-frame rearrangements with V and J called that TCRdb kept. Clones are partly lost; checked studies trace under half to an unresolved V gene and leave the rest unexplained. The sample table holds millions of clones, of which 90% to 95% were seen once. Roughly 0.13% of the sample goes to the ten largest clones. Sequencing input: naive CD4+ T cells sorted from blood. The cell subset or site label here, explained by the study, means: CD45RA+ positively selected. All receptors derive from a man between 18 and 29 years old in good health.

The CDR3 DNA sequence: TGTGCCTGGGGACAGGAAAAACTGTTTTTT. Translating gives CAWGQEKLFF. V and J are TRBV30 and TRBJ1-4; D is possibly TRBD1 (6 bases). The CDR3 is 10 amino acids. CDR1 is GTSNPN, CDR2 SVGIG, per germline (reference sequence). Trimming stripped 5 bases from V and 8 bases from J, with 6 bases between.

CDR3 nucleotides: TGTGCCAGCAGCTTGGAGGGACTAGTAACAGATACGCAGTATTTT. This gives the protein CASSLEGLVTDTQYF. The genes are TRBV5-4 and TRBJ2-3; 8 bases map to TRBD2. V was pared by 0 bases and J by 3 bases, with 3 bases of the junction left unmatched. This CDR3 has 15 amino acids. Germline assignment: CDR1 SGHNT and CDR2 YYREEE (reference sequence).

V gene TRBV5-1 combines with J gene TRBJ2-7; TRBD2 matches 14 bases. This CDR3 has 19 amino acids. Trimming at V came to 1 base and at J to 3 bases, leaving 12 bases not matched to a gene. From germline, CDR1 is SGHRS and CDR2 YFSETQ. In nucleotides, the CDR3 is TGCGCCAGCAGCTTGTTGGGACTAGCGGGGGCCTCAGCACACTACGAGCAGTACTTC. Its translation is CASSLLGLAGASAHYEQYF.

J is TRBJ1-1 and V is TRBV7-9, with 7 positions matching TRBD1. V gave up 5 bases and J gave up 4 bases; unmatched junction bases: 7. Germline V gene data show CDR1 as SEHNR and CDR2 as FQNEAQ (reference sequence). The length of the CDR3 is 14 residues. CDR3 in amino acids: CASSRQGGSTEAFF. Written as DNA, the CDR3 is TGTGCCAGCAGCAGACAGGGTGGTAGCACTGAAGCTTTCTTT.

This clone was recorded only once. The J gene is TRBJ2-3, the V gene TRBV6-1, with 11 bases lining up with TRBD2. The CDR3 is made up of 18 amino acids. Germline V gene data show CDR1 as MNHNS and CDR2 as SASEGT. The junction had 9 bases not matched to a gene; V was cut back by 4 bases and J by 0 bases. Written as DNA, the CDR3 is TGTGCCAGCAGTGTAGGTAGCGGGGGGGCGTTTAGCACAGATACGCAGTATTTT. This gives the protein CASSVGSGGAFSTDTQYF.

The rearrangement uses TRBV7-9 and TRBJ1-3; D remains unclear. CDR3 length: 17 amino acids. V lost 5 bases and J 0 bases, leaving 17 bases between the germline ends. CDR1 and CDR2 (germline): SEHNR, FQNEAQ (reference sequence). This CDR3 reads CASSRRPVLPSGNTIYF. For the CDR3, the DNA is TGTGCCAGCAGCCGACGGCCAGTCCTCCCCTCTGGAAACACCATATATTTT. The full variable domain, with the rest looked up from reference TRBV7-9 and TRBJ1-3, is DTGVSQNPRHKITKRGQNVTFRCDPISEHNRLYWYRQTLGQGPEFLTYFQNEAQLEKSRLLSDRFSAERPKGSFSTLEIQRTEQGDSAMYLCASSRRPVLPSGNTIYFGEGSWLTVV.

This chain uses TRBV6-1 with TRBJ2-1, with 7 bases aligning to TRBD2. The junction had 8 bases not matched to a gene; V was cut back by 8 bases and J by 7 bases. Germline CDR1 reads MNHNS; CDR2 reads SASEGT. There are 13 residues in the CDR3. In DNA, the CDR3 is TGTGCCAGCTGGGGACCGCGGGGGAATGAGCAGTTCTTC. Translated, it gives CASWGPRGNEQFF.

V gene TRBV15 combines with J gene TRBJ1-4; D possibly corresponds to TRBD1 (5 bases). The CDR3 has 15 residues. V was trimmed by 3 bases and J by 10 bases, leaving 18 bases between them. Germline CDR1 LNHNV, CDR2 YYDKDF (reference sequence). The CDR3 DNA sequence: TGTGCCACCAGCAGCCCAGGGCGGGCGCTCGCAAAACTGTTTTTT. Its protein is CATSSPGRALAKLFF.

This clone was recorded once. This rearrangement joins TRBV4-3 to TRBJ2-1, with 12 bases matching TRBD2. CDR1 is LGHNA, CDR2 YSLEER, per germline. The V segment lost 7 bases and the J segment 4 bases; nucleotides outside the gene matches: 5. This CDR3 has 15 amino acids. CDR3 coding DNA: TGCGCCAGCACCTCCGGGACTAGCGGGTACAATGAGCAGTTCTTC. This codes for CASTSGTSGYNEQFF.

The J gene is TRBJ2-1, the V gene TRBV30; 9 bases match TRBD2. Germline CDR1 and CDR2: GTSNPN and SVGIG (reference sequence). The CDR3 is made up of 14 amino acids. After removal of 4 bases from V and 9 bases from J, the junction contained 10 bases not matched to a gene. The CDR3 nucleotides are TGTGCCTGGATGGCGGGAGGGCCGTCGGGTGAGCAGTTCTTC. As protein: CAWMAGGPSGEQFF.

This clone was detected only once. V usage is TRBV4-1 and J usage is TRBJ2-3; tentatively, D is TRBD2 (6 bases). Looked up from germline, CDR1 is MGHRA and CDR2 is YSYEKL. The CDR3 loop spans 13 amino acids. The germline V and J ends were trimmed by 5 bases and 2 bases, with 8 bases remaining between them. CDR3 sequence reads: CASSGGNTDTQYF. The CDR3 region has the DNA TGCGCCAGCAGCGGGGGGAACACAGATACGCAGTATTTT.

The J gene is TRBJ2-7, the V gene TRBV5-6; TRBD2 aligns across 14 bases. CDR3 length: 16 residues. CDR1 is SGHDT, CDR2 YYEEEE, per germline. V trimming: 5 bases; J trimming: 4 bases; junction bases outside the gene matches: 8. The CDR3 spells CASSGTGLAGVYEQYF. The CDR3 DNA reads as TGTGCCAGCAGTGGTACGGGACTAGCGGGAGTTTACGAGCAGTACTTC.

The chain combines TRBV7-8 with TRBJ2-3, with D unresolved. The CDR3 consists of 13 residues. The germline V gene encodes CDR1 SGHVS and CDR2 FQNEAQ. Trimming removed 6 bases at V and 1 base at J, with 8 bases between. Written as DNA, the CDR3 is TGTGCCAGCAGTACCGGACGCACAGATACGCAGTATTTT. Encoded protein: CASSTGRTDTQYF.

This clone was seen just once. A junction end diverges from the germline sequence, so it may reflect a read error. This chain links TRBV7-7 with TRBJ2-2, with D uncertain. The CDR3 spans 13 residues. Germline V gives CDR1 SSHAT, CDR2 FNYEAQ (reference sequence). The CDR3 loop reads CASSLGHTGELFF. For the CDR3, the DNA is TGTGCTAGCAGCTTAGGCCACACCGGGGAGCTGTTTTTT.

The genes are TRBV30 and TRBJ1-4; D might be TRBD1 (6 bases). V was cut by 3 bases and J by 8 bases, with 16 bases left in between. This CDR3 has 14 residues. Germline CDR1 reads GTSNPN; CDR2 reads SVGIG (reference sequence). CDR3 sequence (DNA): TGTGCCTGGAGCGCCACCGGGACAAGCGAAAAACTGTTTTTT. Translated, it gives CAWSATGTSEKLFF.

This chain joins TRBV27 and TRBJ2-1; D is ambiguous. The CDR3 is 15 residues long. Germline values: CDR1 MNHEY, CDR2 SMNVEV (reference sequence). The V end was cut by 5 bases, the J end by 4 bases, with 15 bases between. The CDR3 nucleotides read TGTGCCAGCAGTGCCAAGACGCGGCAGTACAATGAGCAGTTCTTC. This translates into CASSAKTRQYNEQFF.

The chain is built from TRBV27 and TRBJ1-5; a weak D match, TRBD1 (5 bases). CDR1 is MNHEY and CDR2 is SMNVEV in the germline V gene (reference sequence). The CDR3 spans 14 residues. Between the trimmed V and J ends, which lost 5 bases and 5 bases, there was a span of 13 bases. The CDR3, as DNA: TGTGCCAGCAGTCCCGGAGAAGGGGATCAGCCCCAGCATTTT. It codes for CASSPGEGDQPQHF.

The rearrangement uses TRBV29-1 and TRBJ2-6, with a tentative D call TRBD1 (5 bases). Trimming cost V 4 bases and J 3 bases, with 13 bases left between them. CDR3 size: 15 residues. Germline assignment: CDR1 SQVTM and CDR2 ANQGSEA. The DNA of the CDR3 is TGCAGCGTTGCGCAGGGCATGTTTGGGGCCAACGTCCTGACTTTC. Amino acids: CSVAQGMFGANVLTF.

The V call is TRBV11-2, the J call TRBJ2-3; TRBD2 matches 10 bases. This CDR3 is 13 amino acids long. V gave up 7 bases and J gave up 4 bases; unmatched junction bases: 2. The germline gives CDR1 SGHAT, CDR2 FQNNGV. The CDR3: CASNLAGADTQYF. CDR3 bases: TGTGCCAGCAACCTAGCGGGAGCAGATACGCAGTATTTT.

The V call is TRBV6-1, the J call TRBJ1-1; possibly TRBD1 for D (5 bases). The CDR3 has 15 amino acids. The V gene lost 2 bases and the J gene lost 7 bases, with 17 bases spanning the gap. CDR1 and CDR2 (germline): MNHNS, SASEGT. This chain's CDR3 is CASSESQPQGLEAFF. The CDR3 region has the DNA TGTGCCAGCAGTGAATCCCAACCCCAGGGCCTTGAAGCTTTCTTT.